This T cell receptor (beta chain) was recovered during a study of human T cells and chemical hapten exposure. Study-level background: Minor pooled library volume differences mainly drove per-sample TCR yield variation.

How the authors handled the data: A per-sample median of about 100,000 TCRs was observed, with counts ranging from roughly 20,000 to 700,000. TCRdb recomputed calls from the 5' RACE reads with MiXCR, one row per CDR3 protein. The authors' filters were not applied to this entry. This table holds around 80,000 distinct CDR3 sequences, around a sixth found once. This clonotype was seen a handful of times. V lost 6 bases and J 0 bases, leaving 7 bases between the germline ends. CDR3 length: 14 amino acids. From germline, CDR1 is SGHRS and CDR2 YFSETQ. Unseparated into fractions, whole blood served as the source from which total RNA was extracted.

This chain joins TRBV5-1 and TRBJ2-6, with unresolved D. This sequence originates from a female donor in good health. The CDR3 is CASMPVSGANVLTF. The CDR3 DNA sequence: TGCGCCAGCATGCCGGTCTCTGGGGCCAACGTCCTGACTTTC.